This T cell receptor (beta chain) was identified during a study of blood T cells in healthy people across ages. Study findings and constraints: Among long-lived donors, naive CD4+ cells were more numerous and diversity higher than in aged donors. Unknown CMV status may confound age-related changes in expanded clones.

Per-sample yields of isolated PBMCs were at least 7 million. Together with a sample-barcoded 5' primer, a J-beta primer mix was included in a second PCR lasting roughly 6 to 12 cycles. Every sample returned 2.5 million or more CDR3-containing paired-end reads. TCRdb re-called the 5' RACE reads with MiXCR, one entry per CDR3 protein. The top ten clones hold roughly 25% of a sample with hundreds of thousands of distinct CDR3 sequences, roughly three fifths of them seen once. After removal of 4 bases from V and 2 bases from J, the junction contained 6 bases not matched to a gene. The length of the CDR3 is 15 residues. CDR1 is SGHRS, CDR2 YFSETQ, per germline. As to this clonotype: The antigen remains unidentified.

This sequence was found in a middle-aged man in good health. The V and J genes are TRBV5-1 and TRBJ1-5; 7 bases are a match to TRBD1. The sequencing sample was made of blood. The CDR3 DNA reads TGCGCCAGCAGCGAAAGGGGGCTTGGCAATCAGCCCCAGCATTTT. It encodes CASSERGLGNQPQHF.